The source of this T cell receptor beta chain is a study of human T cells and chemical hapten exposure. Study background: The study sensitized with 2% DPC on a 2 cm by 2 cm patch of upper inner arm skin. The study's findings and limits: Compared to controls, expanded TCRs made significantly more large clusters of similar CDR3s.

Notes on this clonotype: Its antigen is unidentified.

From germline, CDR1 is LGHDT and CDR2 YNNKEL (reference sequence). This CDR3 region has 16 residues. The ends were cut back, 8 bases at V and 1 base at J, with 20 bases in the middle. TCRdb passed the RACE reads through MiXCR, listing each CDR3 protein once. The sample yields 150,000 to 200,000 distinct CDR3 sequences, approximately 31% seen once. The time point: pre-sensitization, week 0. The treatment is: therapeutic diphenylcyclopropenone sensitization with weekly scalp DPC. Source: whole blood, taken in connection with sensitization to the hapten diphenylcyclopropenone (DPC). The receptor was isolated from a woman in her 30s with alopecia areata. Some clones in this sample may be carry-over from other donors' samples. The chain links TRBV3-1 to TRBJ2-5, with D perhaps TRBD2 (6 bases). CDR3 region: CASSKGVEGTQETQYF. For the CDR3, the DNA is TGTGCCAGCTCCAAAGGGGTGGAGGGGACCCAAGAGACCCAGTACTTC.